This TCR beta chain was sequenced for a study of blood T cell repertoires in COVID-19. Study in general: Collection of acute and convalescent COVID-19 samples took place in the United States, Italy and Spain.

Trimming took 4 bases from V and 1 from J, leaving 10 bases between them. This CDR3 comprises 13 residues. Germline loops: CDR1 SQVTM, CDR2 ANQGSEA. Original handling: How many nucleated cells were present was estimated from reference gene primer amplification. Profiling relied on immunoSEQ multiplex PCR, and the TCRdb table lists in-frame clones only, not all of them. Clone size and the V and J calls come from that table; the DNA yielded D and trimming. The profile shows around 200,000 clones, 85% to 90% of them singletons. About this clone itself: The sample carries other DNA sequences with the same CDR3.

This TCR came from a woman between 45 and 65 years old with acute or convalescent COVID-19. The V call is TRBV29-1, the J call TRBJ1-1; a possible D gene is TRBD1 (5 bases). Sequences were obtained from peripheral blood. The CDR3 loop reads CSVARQGNTEAFF. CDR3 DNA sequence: TGCAGCGTTGCTAGGCAGGGGAACACTGAAGCTTTCTTT.